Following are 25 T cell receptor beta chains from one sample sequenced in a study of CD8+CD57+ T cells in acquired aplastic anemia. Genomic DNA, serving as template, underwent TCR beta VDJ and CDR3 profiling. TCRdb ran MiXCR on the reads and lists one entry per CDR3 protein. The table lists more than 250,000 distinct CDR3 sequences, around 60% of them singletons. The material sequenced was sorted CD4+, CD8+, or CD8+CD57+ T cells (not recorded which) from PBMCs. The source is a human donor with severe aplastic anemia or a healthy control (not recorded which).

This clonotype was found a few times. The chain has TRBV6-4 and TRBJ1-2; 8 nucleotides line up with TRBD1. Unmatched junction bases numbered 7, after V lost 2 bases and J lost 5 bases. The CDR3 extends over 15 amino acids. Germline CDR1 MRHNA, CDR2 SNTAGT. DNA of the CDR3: TGTGCCAGCAGTGACACGGGACAGGCTCTATATGGCTACACCTTC. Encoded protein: CASSDTGQALYGYTF.

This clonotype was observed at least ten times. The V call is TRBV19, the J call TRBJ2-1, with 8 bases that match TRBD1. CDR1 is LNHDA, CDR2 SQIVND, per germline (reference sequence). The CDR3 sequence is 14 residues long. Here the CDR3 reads CASLGQGSYNEQFF. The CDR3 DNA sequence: TGTGCTAGCCTCGGACAGGGATCCTACAATGAGCAGTTCTTC.

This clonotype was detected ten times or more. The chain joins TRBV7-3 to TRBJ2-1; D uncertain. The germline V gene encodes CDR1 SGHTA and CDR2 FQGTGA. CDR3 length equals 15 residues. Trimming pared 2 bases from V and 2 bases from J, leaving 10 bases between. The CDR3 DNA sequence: TGTGCCAGCAGCTTAGGTCCGGATACCTACAATGAGCAGTTCTTC. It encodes CASSLGPDTYNEQFF.

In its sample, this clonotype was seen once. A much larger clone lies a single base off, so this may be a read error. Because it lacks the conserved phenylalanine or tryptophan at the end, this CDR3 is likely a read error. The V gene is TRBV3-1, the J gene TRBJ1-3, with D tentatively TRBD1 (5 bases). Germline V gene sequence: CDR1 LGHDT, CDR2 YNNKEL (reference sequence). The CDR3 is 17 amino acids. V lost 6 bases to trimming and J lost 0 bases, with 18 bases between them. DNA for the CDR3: TGTGCCAGCAGTCGGGGACCCACCGCTTACTCTGGAAACACCATATATTCT. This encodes CASSRGPTAYSGNTIYS.

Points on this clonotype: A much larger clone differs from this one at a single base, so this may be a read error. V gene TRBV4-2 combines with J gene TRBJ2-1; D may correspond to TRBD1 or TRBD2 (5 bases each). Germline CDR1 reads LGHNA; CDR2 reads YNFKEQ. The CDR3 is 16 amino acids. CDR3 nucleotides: TGTGCCAGCAGCCAGAGGGGAAGAGACGGTACCGGGGATCAGCTCTTC. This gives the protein CASSQRGRDGTGDQLF.

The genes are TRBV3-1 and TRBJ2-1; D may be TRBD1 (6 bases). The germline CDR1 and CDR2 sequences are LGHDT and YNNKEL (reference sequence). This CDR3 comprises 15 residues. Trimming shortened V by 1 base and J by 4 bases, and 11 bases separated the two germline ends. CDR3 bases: TGTGCCAGCAGCCAAGCAGGGGTCGGGTACAATGAGCAGTTCTTC. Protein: CASSQAGVGYNEQFF.

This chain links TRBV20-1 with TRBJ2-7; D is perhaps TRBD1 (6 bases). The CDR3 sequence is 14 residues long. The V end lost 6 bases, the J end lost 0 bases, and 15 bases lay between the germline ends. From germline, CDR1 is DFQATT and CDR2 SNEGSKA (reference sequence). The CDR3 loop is CSAGAWGSSYEQYF. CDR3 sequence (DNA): TGCAGTGCGGGGGCATGGGGTAGCTCCTACGAGCAGTACTTC.

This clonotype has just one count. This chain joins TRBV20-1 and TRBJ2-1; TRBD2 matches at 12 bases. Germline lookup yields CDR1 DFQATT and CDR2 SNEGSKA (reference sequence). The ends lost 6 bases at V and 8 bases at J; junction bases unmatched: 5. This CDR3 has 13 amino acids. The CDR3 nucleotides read TGCAGTGCCTCACTAGCGGGAGGAGATGAGCAGTTCTTC. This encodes CSASLAGGDEQFF.

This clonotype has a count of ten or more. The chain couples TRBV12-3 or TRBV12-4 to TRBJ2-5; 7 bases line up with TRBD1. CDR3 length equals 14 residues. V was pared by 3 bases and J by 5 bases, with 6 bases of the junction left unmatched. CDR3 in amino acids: CASSFQGVDETQYF. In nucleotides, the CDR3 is TGTGCCAGCAGTTTTCAGGGGGTAGACGAGACCCAGTACTTC.

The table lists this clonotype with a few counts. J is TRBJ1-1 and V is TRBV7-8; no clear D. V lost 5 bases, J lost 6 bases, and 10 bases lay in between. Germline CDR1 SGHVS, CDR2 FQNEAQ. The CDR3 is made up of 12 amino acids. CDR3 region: CASSPWSAEAFF. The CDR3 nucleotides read TGTGCCAGCAGCCCGTGGTCAGCTGAAGCTTTCTTT.

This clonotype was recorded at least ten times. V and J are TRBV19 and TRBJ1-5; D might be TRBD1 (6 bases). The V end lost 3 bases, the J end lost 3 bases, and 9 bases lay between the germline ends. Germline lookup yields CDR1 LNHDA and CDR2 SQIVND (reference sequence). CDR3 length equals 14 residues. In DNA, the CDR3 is TGTGCCAGTAGTATCAGGGGCCCCAATCAGCCCCAGCATTTT. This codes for CASSIRGPNQPQHF. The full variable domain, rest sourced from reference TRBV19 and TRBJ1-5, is DGGITQSPKYLFRKEGQNVTLSCEQNLNHDAMYWYRQDPGQGLRLIYYSQIVNDFQKGDIAEGYSVSREKKESFPLTVTSAQKNPTAFYLCASSIRGPNQPQHFGDGTRLSIL.

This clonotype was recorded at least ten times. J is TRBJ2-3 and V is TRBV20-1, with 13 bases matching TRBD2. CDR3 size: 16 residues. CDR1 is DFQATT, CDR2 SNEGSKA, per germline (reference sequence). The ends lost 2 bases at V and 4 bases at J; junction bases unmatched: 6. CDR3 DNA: TGCAGTGCTAGATCAGGACTAGCGGGGGATGCAGATACGCAGTATTTT. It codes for CSARSGLAGDADTQYF.

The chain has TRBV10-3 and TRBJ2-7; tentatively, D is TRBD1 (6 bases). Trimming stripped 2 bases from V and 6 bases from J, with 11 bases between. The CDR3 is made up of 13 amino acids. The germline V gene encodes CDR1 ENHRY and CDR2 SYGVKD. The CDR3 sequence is CAISEGTTGEQYF. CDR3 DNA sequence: TGTGCCATCAGTGAGGGGACAACAGGCGAGCAGTACTTC.

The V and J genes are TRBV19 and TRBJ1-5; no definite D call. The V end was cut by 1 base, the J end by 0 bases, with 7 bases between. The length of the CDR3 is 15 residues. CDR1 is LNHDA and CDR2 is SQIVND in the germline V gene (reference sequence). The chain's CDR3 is CASSIVQYSNQPQHF. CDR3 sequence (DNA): TGTGCCAGTAGTATAGTACAGTATAGCAATCAGCCCCAGCATTTT.

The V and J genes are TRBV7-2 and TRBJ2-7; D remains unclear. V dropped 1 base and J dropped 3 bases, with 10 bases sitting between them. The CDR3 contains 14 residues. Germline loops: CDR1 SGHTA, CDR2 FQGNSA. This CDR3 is CASSLGRTGYEQYF. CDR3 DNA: TGTGCCAGCAGCTTAGGTCGGACCGGCTACGAGCAGTACTTC.

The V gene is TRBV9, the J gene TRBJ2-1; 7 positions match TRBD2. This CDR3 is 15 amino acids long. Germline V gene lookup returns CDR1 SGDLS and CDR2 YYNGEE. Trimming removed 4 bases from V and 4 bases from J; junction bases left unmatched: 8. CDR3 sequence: CASSRLAELYNEQFF. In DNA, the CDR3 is TGTGCCAGCAGCCGTCTAGCGGAACTTTACAATGAGCAGTTCTTC.

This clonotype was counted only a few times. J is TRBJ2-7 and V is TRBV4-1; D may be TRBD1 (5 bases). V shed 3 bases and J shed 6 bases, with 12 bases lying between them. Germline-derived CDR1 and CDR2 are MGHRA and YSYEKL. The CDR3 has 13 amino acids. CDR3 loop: CASSQGRVREQYF. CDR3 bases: TGCGCCAGCAGCCAGGGCAGGGTACGCGAGCAGTACTTC.

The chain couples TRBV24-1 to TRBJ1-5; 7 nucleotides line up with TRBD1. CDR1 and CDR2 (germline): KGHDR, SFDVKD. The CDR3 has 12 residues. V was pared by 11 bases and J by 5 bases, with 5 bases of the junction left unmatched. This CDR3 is CASPGQDQPQHF. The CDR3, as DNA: TGTGCCAGCCCAGGACAGGATCAGCCCCAGCATTTT.

Here the CDR3 DNA reads TGTGCCAGCAGCCACAGTCGGCTGGAGGGCCCCCTCTACGAGCAGTACTTC. Translation: CASSHSRLEGPLYEQYF. The V call is TRBV7-2, the J call TRBJ2-7, with D possibly being TRBD2 (6 bases). CDR1 and CDR2 (germline): SGHTA, FQGNSA. Trimming left V 5 bases short and J 3 bases short, with 23 bases between. The CDR3 is 17 residues long.

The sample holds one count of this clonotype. DNA for the CDR3: TGCAGTGTCATAGCATTCAGGTGGGGGGCTGGGGAGCTGTTTTTT. The encoded protein is CSVIAFRWGAGELFF. This sequence joins TRBV20-1 and TRBJ2-2, with D perhaps assigned TRBD1 or TRBD2 (6 bases each). CDR1 is DFQATT and CDR2 is SNEGSKA in the germline V gene (reference sequence). CDR3 size: 15 residues. V lost 7 bases, J lost 8 bases, and 23 bases lay in between.

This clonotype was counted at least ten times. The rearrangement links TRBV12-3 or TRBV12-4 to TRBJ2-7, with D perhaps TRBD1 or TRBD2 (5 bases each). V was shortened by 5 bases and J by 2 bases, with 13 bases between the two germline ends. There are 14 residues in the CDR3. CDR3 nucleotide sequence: TGTGCCAGCAGTCGCAGGGAGCCCGCCTACGAGCAGTACTTC. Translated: CASSRREPAYEQYF.

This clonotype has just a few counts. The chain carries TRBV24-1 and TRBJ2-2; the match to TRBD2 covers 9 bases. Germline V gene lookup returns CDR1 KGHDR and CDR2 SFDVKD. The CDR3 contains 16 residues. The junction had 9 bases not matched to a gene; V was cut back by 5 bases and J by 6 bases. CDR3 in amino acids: CATSVASGIGAGELFF. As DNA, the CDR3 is TGTGCCACCAGTGTGGCTAGCGGGATAGGCGCCGGGGAGCTGTTTTTT.

CDR3 sequence (DNA): TGTGCCAGCAGCCACCGGGACACTGGCTCACCCCTCCACTTT. Translated: CASSHRDTGSPLHF. The J gene is TRBJ1-6, the V gene TRBV16, with D maybe TRBD1 (6 bases). V lost 3 bases and J lost 10, with 13 bases in between. The germline V gene encodes CDR1 KGHSY and CDR2 FQNENV. This CDR3 has 14 residues.

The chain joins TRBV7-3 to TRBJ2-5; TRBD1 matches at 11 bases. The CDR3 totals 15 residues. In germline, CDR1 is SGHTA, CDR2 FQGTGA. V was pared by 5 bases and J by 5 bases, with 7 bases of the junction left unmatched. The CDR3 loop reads CASSRGQGAGETQYF. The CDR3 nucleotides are TGTGCCAGCAGCCGTGGACAGGGGGCGGGGGAGACCCAGTACTTC.

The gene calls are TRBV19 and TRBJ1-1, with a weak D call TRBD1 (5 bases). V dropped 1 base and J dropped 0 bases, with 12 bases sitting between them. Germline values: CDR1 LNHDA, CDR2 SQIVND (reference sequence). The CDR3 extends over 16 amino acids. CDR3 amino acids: CASSIVPGTVNTEAFF. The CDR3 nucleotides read TGTGCCAGTAGTATAGTCCCCGGGACGGTGAACACTGAAGCTTTCTTT.